The next 24 T cell receptor beta chains were all read from a single sample in a study of vaccination and CD4 T cells after COVID-19. Treatment here: roughly 11-day PBMC culture with coronavirus spike peptide pools or control peptides (ViraFEST assay). Their antigen targets remain unknown. CD4+ T cells that had been cultured provided DNA sequenced with the Oncomine TCR Beta short-read assay. TCRdb fed the PCR reads into MiXCR, producing one record per CDR3 protein. The repertoire holds around 15,000 distinct CDR3 sequences, with around 80% as singletons. Sequencing was performed on CD4+ T cells from blood, cultured in vitro, taken after SARS-CoV-2 vaccination. These receptors originate from a human donor who received a COVID-19 vaccine.

The chain uses TRBV12-3 or TRBV12-4 and TRBJ1-1; no reliable D call. The CDR3 totals 13 residues. Trimming removed 8 bases at V and 0 bases at J, with 10 bases between. The CDR3 region has the DNA TGTGCCAGCGGATTTACGGTGAACACTGAAGCTTTCTTT. Translated: CASGFTVNTEAFF.

The CDR3, as DNA: TGTGCCAGTAGTCTACTCCCCGACAGTTTTAGCACAGATACGCAGTATTTT. Translation gives CASSLLPDSFSTDTQYF. The chain is built from TRBV19 and TRBJ2-3; D possibly corresponds to TRBD1 (5 bases). The CDR3 is 17 residues long. Trimming left V 5 bases short and J 0 bases short, with 18 bases between. Per germline, CDR1 LNHDA and CDR2 SQIVND (reference sequence).

The genes are TRBV2 and TRBJ1-5, with TRBD1 matching 11 bases. V gave up 3 bases and J gave up 4 bases; unmatched junction bases: 8. This CDR3 has 17 amino acids. CDR1 is SNHLY and CDR2 is FYNNEI in the germline V gene. In nucleotides, the CDR3 is TGTGCCAGCAGTGATGGGACAGGGGGTTGGGGTAATCAGCCCCAGCATTTT. Translated, it gives CASSDGTGGWGNQPQHF.

The chain has TRBV24-1 and TRBJ2-2, with D perhaps given as TRBD1 or TRBD2 (5 bases each). V lost 7 bases to trimming and J lost 4 bases, with 15 bases between them. CDR3 length equals 15 residues. Per germline, CDR1 KGHDR and CDR2 SFDVKD. The CDR3 spells CATRDRDLSTGELFF. CDR3 nucleotide sequence: TGTGCCACCAGGGACCGGGACCTTAGCACCGGGGAGCTGTTTTTT.

V and J are TRBV24-1 and TRBJ1-1, with D perhaps matching TRBD1 (5 bases). Germline assignment: CDR1 KGHDR and CDR2 SFDVKD. With 9 bases removed from V and 1 base from J, the gap between germline ends came to 8 bases. The CDR3 sequence is 12 residues long. The CDR3 loop reads CATGTGNTEAFF. The CDR3 DNA reads TGTGCCACCGGAACAGGGAACACTGAAGCTTTCTTT.

This clonotype was seen a single time. The chain joins TRBV2 to TRBJ2-5; D gene uncertain. V was clipped by 6 bases and J by 4 bases, with 3 bases between them. Germline CDR1 SNHLY, CDR2 FYNNEI. The CDR3 is 10 residues long. As DNA, the CDR3 is TGTGCCAGCAGACGAGAGACCCAGTACTTC. The encoded protein is CASRRETQYF.

A few counts support this clonotype. The J gene is TRBJ2-4, the V gene TRBV2, with unresolved D. Trimming shortened V by 7 bases and J by 0 bases, and 10 bases separated the two germline ends. Germline V gene sequence: CDR1 SNHLY, CDR2 FYNNEI. The length of the CDR3 is 14 residues. CDR3 amino acids: CASNEDRAKNIQYF. The CDR3 DNA sequence: TGTGCCAGCAACGAGGATAGAGCCAAAAACATTCAGTACTTC.

The rearrangement links TRBV19 to TRBJ2-7, with 12 nucleotides matching TRBD2. The V and J ends lost 3 bases and 0 bases, in that order; junction bases with no gene match: 9. This CDR3 is built from 18 residues. CDR1 is LNHDA, CDR2 SQIVND, per germline (reference sequence). In DNA, the CDR3 is TGTGCCAGTAGTATCGATCTATCACTAGCGGGGGGCTCCTACGAGCAGTACTTC. Encoded protein: CASSIDLSLAGGSYEQYF.

This clonotype was detected only once. The chain recombines TRBV7-6 with TRBJ2-1; TRBD1 agrees at 11 bases. This CDR3 is 16 amino acids long. CDR1 is SGHVS and CDR2 is FNYEAQ in the germline V gene. Unmatched junction bases numbered 7, after V lost 4 bases and J lost 5 bases. CDR3 in DNA: TGTGCCAGCAGCTCCAGTAGGGGACAGGGGGACAATGAGCAGTTCTTC. Its translation is CASSSSRGQGDNEQFF.

The chain joins TRBV12-3 or TRBV12-4 to TRBJ1-5; 8 bases are shared with TRBD1. V was clipped by 5 bases and J by 3 bases; unmatched bases: 6. The CDR3 runs to 15 residues. The CDR3 reads CASSPRGQTNQPQHF. The CDR3 coding sequence is TGTGCCAGCAGTCCCAGGGGGCAGACCAATCAGCCCCAGCATTTT.

This clonotype occurred once. The chain carries TRBV7-4 and TRBJ2-7, with TRBD1 as a possible D gene (5 bases). Germline V gene lookup returns CDR1 SGHVT and CDR2 SQSDAQ. The CDR3 sequence is 18 residues long. Trimming took 4 bases from V and 1 from J, leaving 23 bases between them. The CDR3 DNA sequence: TGTGCCAGCAGCTCGCAAATAGGGGCCCTACGACAATCCTACGAGCAGTACTTC. Protein: CASSSQIGALRQSYEQYF.

CDR3 coding DNA: TGTGCCAGTAGCAGGGATTCCTCCTATAATTCACCCCTCCACTTT. Protein: CASSRDSSYNSPLHF. J is TRBJ1-6 and V is TRBV19; D possibly corresponds to TRBD1 (5 bases). V lost 6 bases to trimming and J lost 0 bases, with 9 bases between them. Germline CDR1 reads LNHDA; CDR2 reads SQIVND (reference sequence). The CDR3 spans 15 residues.

The V call is TRBV10-3, the J call TRBJ1-2; possibly TRBD1 for D (6 bases). V lost 0 bases, J lost 0 bases, and 11 bases lay in between. Germline V gives CDR1 ENHRY, CDR2 SYGVKD. CDR3 size: 16 residues. CDR3 protein: CAISESETGANYGYTF. The CDR3 DNA is TGTGCCATCAGTGAGTCGGAGACAGGAGCTAACTATGGCTACACCTTC.

In DNA, the CDR3 is TGCGCCAGCAGGGGACAGCCGAACACCGGGGAGCTGTTTTTT. Its protein is CASRGQPNTGELFF. The chain combines TRBV10-1 with TRBJ2-2; 7 nucleotides line up with TRBD1. V shed 6 bases and J 0 bases; nucleotides not matched to a gene: 1. The CDR3 sequence is 14 residues long. Germline V gene data show CDR1 as WNHNN and CDR2 as SYGVQD (reference sequence).

The chain employs TRBV19 and TRBJ2-5; D perhaps matches TRBD1 (7 bases). The CDR3 is made up of 15 amino acids. The germline V gene has CDR1 LNHDA and CDR2 SQIVND (reference sequence). V was trimmed by 6 bases and J by 1 base, leaving 15 bases between them. This CDR3 is CASRQTGRIQETQYF. CDR3 sequence (DNA): TGTGCCAGTAGACAGACAGGGAGGATCCAAGAGACCCAGTACTTC. Variable domain in full (rest from reference TRBV19 and TRBJ2-5): DGGITQSPKYLFRKEGQNVTLSCEQNLNHDAMYWYRQDPGQGLRLIYYSQIVNDFQKGDIAEGYSVSREKKESFPLTVTSAQKNPTAFYLCASRQTGRIQETQYFGPGTRLLVL.

The sample holds one count of this clonotype. This chain joins TRBV19 and TRBJ2-2; TRBD1 matches 10 bases. Unmatched junction bases numbered 9, after V lost 8 bases and J lost 6 bases. Germline V gene lookup returns CDR1 LNHDA and CDR2 SQIVND (reference sequence). CDR3 length: 15 residues. The chain's CDR3 is CASAARGQGSGELFF. The CDR3 coding sequence is TGTGCCAGTGCGGCAAGGGGACAGGGGTCCGGGGAGCTGTTTTTT.

This clonotype has only one observation. The chain carries TRBV9 and TRBJ1-2, with TRBD1 as a possible D gene (5 bases). Germline V gene data show CDR1 as SGDLS and CDR2 as YYNGEE. V lost 0 bases and J lost 7, with 16 bases in between. The CDR3 has 15 amino acids. CDR3 sequence (DNA): TGTGCCAGCAGCGTAGGGGACCCCCGAGGAGGTGGCTACACCTTC. This translates into CASSVGDPRGGGYTF. The whole variable domain, filled in from reference TRBV9 and TRBJ1-2, reads DSGVTQTPKHLITATGQRVTLRCSPRSGDLSVYWYQQSLDQGLQFLIQYYNGEERAKGNILERFSAQQFPDLHSELNLSSLELGDSALYFCASSVGDPRGGGYTFGSGTRLTVV.

The V call is TRBV19, the J call TRBJ1-6; a weak D match, TRBD1 (5 bases). The CDR3 consists of 14 residues. Germline V lookup: CDR1 LNHDA, CDR2 SQIVND (reference sequence). V lost 7 bases and J 6 bases, leaving 13 bases between the germline ends. In DNA, the CDR3 is TGTGCCAGTAATGGGGGGACGAGTAATTCACCCCTCCACTTT. Residues: CASNGGTSNSPLHF.

This clonotype was picked up a small number of times. The chain uses TRBV15 and TRBJ2-4; possible D gene TRBD2, 6 bases. The CDR3 totals 15 residues. In germline, CDR1 is LNHNV, CDR2 YYDKDF (reference sequence). The germline V and J ends were trimmed by 8 bases and 0 bases, with 14 bases remaining between them. The chain's CDR3 is CATGLGLQAKNIQYF. The DNA for the CDR3 is TGTGCCACCGGCTTGGGACTTCAAGCCAAAAACATTCAGTACTTC.

The chain couples TRBV2 to TRBJ1-2; no firm D call. The germline gives CDR1 SNHLY, CDR2 FYNNEI. The CDR3 is 12 amino acids. V lost 7 bases and J lost 0, with 6 bases in between. The CDR3 nucleotides are TGTGCCAGCAAGACAACTAACTATGGCTACACCTTC. Translating gives CASKTTNYGYTF.

The chain carries TRBV6-5 and TRBJ2-3; 9 bases map to TRBD2. The CDR3 has 19 residues. CDR1 and CDR2 from the germline V gene are MNHEY and SVGAGI. Losses at the gene ends were 2 bases for V and 1 base for J; bases not matched to a gene: 13. The CDR3 here is CASSYPVAGGVGGTDTQYF. In DNA, the CDR3 is TGTGCCAGCAGTTACCCCGTTGCGGGGGGGGTCGGTGGCACAGATACGCAGTATTTT.

The chain employs TRBV5-4 and TRBJ1-2; D might be TRBD1 (6 bases). The CDR3 covers 15 residues. The V gene's germline CDR1 is SGHNT and CDR2 YYREEE (reference sequence). The V end lost 0 bases, the J end lost 8 bases, and 17 bases lay between the germline ends. CDR3 DNA: TGTGCCAGCAGCTTGGCCCCGGACAGTCTTCGGGGCTACACCTTC. Translated, it gives CASSLAPDSLRGYTF.

The V and J genes are TRBV9 and TRBJ1-1, with 9 bases identical to TRBD1. V shed 5 bases and J 2 bases; nucleotides not matched to a gene: 4. Germline V CDR1 and CDR2: SGDLS, YYNGEE. CDR3 length equals 14 residues. This CDR3 reads CASSLQGANTEAFF. In DNA, the CDR3 is TGTGCCAGCAGTTTACAGGGGGCTAACACTGAAGCTTTCTTT.

The rearrangement links TRBV30 to TRBJ1-3; tentative D call: TRBD1 (5 bases). The CDR3 is 14 amino acids. The germline V gene has CDR1 GTSNPN and CDR2 SVGIG (reference sequence). V was pared by 0 bases and J by 4 bases, with 10 bases between. CDR3 in amino acids: CAWSVGGVGNTIYF. The CDR3 DNA reads as TGTGCCTGGAGTGTAGGAGGGGTAGGAAACACCATATATTTT.